A selection of T cell receptor beta chains follows, all from one sample in a study of blood T cell repertoires in COVID-19. TCRdb's copy holds only in-frame clones and misses some; the assay was immunoSEQ multiplex PCR. Among about 440,000 clones listed, roughly 85% were seen once. The sequenced sample was PBMCs or T cells enriched from blood (not recorded which). Source of these receptors: a woman between 18 and 29 years old with acute COVID-19. CDR3s include the opening cysteine and the closing phenylalanine or tryptophan. D genes are given only for firm matches. Expanded clones are given a class, and other clones once, few, many or no size at all.

cdr3_aa | cdr3_nt | v_call | cdr3_length | d_call | j_call | clone_size
CAWARTDSGNTIYF | TGTGCCTGGGCCCGGACAGACTCTGGAAACACCATATATTTT | TRBV30 | 14 | - | TRBJ1-3 | -
CATSRDLTGVIQPQHF | TGTGCCACCAGCAGAGACCTGACAGGGGTGATTCAGCCCCAGCATTTT | TRBV15 | 16 | TRBD1 | TRBJ1-5 | once
CASRTGARYGYTF | TGTGCCAGCAGAACAGGGGCGAGGTATGGCTACACCTTC | TRBV28 | 13 | TRBD1 | TRBJ1-2 | -
CASSDSAGSLGSPLHF | TGTGCCAGCAGTGACTCAGCGGGCTCGTTAGGGTCACCCCTCCACTTT | TRBV6-4 | 16 | - | TRBJ1-6 | -
CSVATGGDNIQYF | TGCAGCGTTGCGACAGGGGGCGATAACATTCAGTACTTC | TRBV29-1 | 13 | TRBD1 | TRBJ2-4 | -
CASSHSGGNTGELFF | TGTGCCAGCAGCCATAGCGGGGGGAACACCGGGGAGCTGTTTTTT | TRBV7-2 | 15 | TRBD2 | TRBJ2-2 | -
CASSLEGQGAEAFF | TGCGCCAGCAGCTTGGAGGGACAGGGGGCTGAAGCTTTCTTT | TRBV5-1 | 14 | TRBD1 | TRBJ1-1 | -
CASSPLTGMNTEAFF | TGTGCCAGCAGCCCCCTGACAGGAATGAACACTGAAGCTTTCTTT | TRBV3-1/TRBV3-2 | 15 | - | TRBJ1-1 | -
CASSEWSSGREDTQYF | TGCGCCAGCAGCGAGTGGTCTAGCGGGAGGGAAGATACGCAGTATTTT | TRBV4-1 | 16 | TRBD2 | TRBJ2-3 | few
CASSLGRGSYEQYF | TGTGCCAGCAGCTTGGGACGGGGCTCCTACGAGCAGTACTTC | TRBV5-6 | 14 | - | TRBJ2-7 | -
CASSSGTSSYEQYF | TGCGCCAGCAGTTCCGGGACTAGCTCCTACGAGCAGTACTTC | TRBV10-1 | 14 | TRBD2 | TRBJ2-7 | -
CATSEVTATYNEQFF | TGTGCCACCAGTGAGGTGACAGCTACCTACAATGAGCAGTTCTTC | TRBV24-1 | 15 | - | TRBJ2-1 | -
CASRGTSGRGYNEQFF | TGTGCCAGCAGGGGGACTAGCGGGAGGGGTTACAATGAGCAGTTCTTC | TRBV28 | 16 | TRBD2 | TRBJ2-1 | -
CASSPGGYRGYTF | TGTGCCAGCAGCCCAGGGGGCTATCGGGGCTACACCTTC | TRBV7-9 | 13 | TRBD1 | TRBJ1-2 | -
CASSLEHWTSGKNEQFF | TGTGCCAGCAGCTTAGAGCACTGGACTAGCGGAAAAAATGAGCAGTTCTTC | TRBV7-2 | 17 | TRBD2 | TRBJ2-1 | -
CASSPGLAGGPFF | TGTGCCAGCTCACCAGGCCTAGCGGGGGGGCCGTTCTTC | TRBV18 | 13 | TRBD2 | TRBJ2-1 | -
CASSQEGTGRAGANVLTF | TGCGCCAGCAGCCAAGAGGGGACAGGGCGTGCTGGGGCCAACGTCCTGACTTTC | TRBV4-1 | 18 | TRBD1 | TRBJ2-6 | -
CASSGLLAAASGELFF | TGTGCCAGCAGTGGGTTACTAGCGGCGGCCTCAGGGGAGCTGTTTTTT | TRBV2 | 16 | TRBD2 | TRBJ2-2 | -
CASSLELGPAATNEKLFF | TGTGCCAGCAGCTTGGAGTTGGGGCCCGCGGCAACTAATGAAAAACTGTTTTTT | TRBV5-8 | 18 | - | TRBJ1-4 | -
CASSEYSSGGHEQFF | TGCGCCAGCAGTGAGTACAGTAGCGGGGGACATGAGCAGTTCTTC | TRBV10-2 | 15 | TRBD2 | TRBJ2-1 | -
CASSRGNSYNEQFF | TGTGCCAGCAGTAGAGGGAACTCCTACAATGAGCAGTTCTTC | TRBV9 | 14 | - | TRBJ2-1 | -
CASSERTSGGSLYF | TGTGCCAGCAGTGAAAGGACTAGCGGGGGGTCGCTGTACTTC | TRBV2 | 14 | TRBD2 | TRBJ2-5 | -
CSAPLSHEQYF | TGCAGTGCCCCTTTGTCCCACGAGCAGTACTTC | TRBV20-1 | 11 | - | TRBJ2-7 | few
CASSSLQGDEQYF | TGTGCCAGCAGCAGCTTACAGGGGGACGAGCAGTACTTC | TRBV7-3 | 13 | TRBD1 | TRBJ2-7 | -
CASSTGQPPYEQYF | TGCGCCAGCAGCACGGGACAGCCACCCTACGAGCAGTACTTC | TRBV5-1 | 14 | TRBD1 | TRBJ2-7 | once
CASTPWAGGSSYNEQFF | TGTGCCAGCACCCCTTGGGCGGGCGGTAGCTCCTACAATGAGCAGTTCTTC | TRBV5-4 | 17 | - | TRBJ2-1 | few
CASSYNGGLGNYGYTF | TGTGCCAGCAGTTACAACGGGGGACTGGGGAACTATGGCTACACCTTC | TRBV6-2/TRBV6-3 | 16 | - | TRBJ1-2 | -
CASSQWSGSYEQYF | TGTGCCAGCAGCCAATGGTCGGGCTCCTACGAGCAGTACTTC | TRBV3-1/TRBV3-2 | 14 | - | TRBJ2-7 | -
CASGPPGEIEQYF | TGTGCCAGTGGCCCCCCGGGGGAGATCGAGCAGTACTTC | TRBV19 | 13 | - | TRBJ2-7 | once
CASSPGTSGRDWWRNIQYF | TGTGCCAGCAGTCCCGGGACTAGCGGGAGGGATTGGTGGAGAAACATTCAGTACTTC | TRBV28 | 19 | TRBD2 | TRBJ2-4 | -
CSASHFAGGFSIEQFF | TGCAGTGCTAGTCACTTCGCGGGGGGTTTTTCAATTGAGCAGTTCTTC | TRBV20-1 | 16 | TRBD2 | TRBJ2-1 | -
CSVERQGGETQYF | TGCAGCGTTGAGAGGCAGGGAGGAGAGACCCAGTACTTC | TRBV29-1 | 13 | - | TRBJ2-5 | once